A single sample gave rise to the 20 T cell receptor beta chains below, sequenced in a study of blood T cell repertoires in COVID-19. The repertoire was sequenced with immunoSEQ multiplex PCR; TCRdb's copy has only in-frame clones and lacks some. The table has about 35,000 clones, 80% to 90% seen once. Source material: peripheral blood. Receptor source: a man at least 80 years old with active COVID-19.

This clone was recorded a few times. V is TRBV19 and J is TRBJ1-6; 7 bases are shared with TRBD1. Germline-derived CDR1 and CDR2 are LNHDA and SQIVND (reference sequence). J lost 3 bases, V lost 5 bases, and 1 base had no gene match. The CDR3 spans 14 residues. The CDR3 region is CASSRDSYNSPLHF. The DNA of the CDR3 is TGTGCCAGTAGTCGGGACAGCTATAATTCACCCCTCCACTTT.

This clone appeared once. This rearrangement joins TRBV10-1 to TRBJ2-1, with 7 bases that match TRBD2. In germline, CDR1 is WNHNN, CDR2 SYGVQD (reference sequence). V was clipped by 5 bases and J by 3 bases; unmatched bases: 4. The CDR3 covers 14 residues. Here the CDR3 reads CASSRRESYNEQFF. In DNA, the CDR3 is TGCGCCAGCAGTAGGCGGGAGAGCTACAATGAGCAGTTCTTC.

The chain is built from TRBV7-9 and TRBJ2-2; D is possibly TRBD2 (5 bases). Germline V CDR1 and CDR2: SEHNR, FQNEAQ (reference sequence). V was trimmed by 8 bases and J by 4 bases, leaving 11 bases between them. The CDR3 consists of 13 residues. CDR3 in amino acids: CASEGRFTGELFF. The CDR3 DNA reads TGTGCCAGCGAGGGAAGGTTCACCGGGGAGCTGTTTTTT. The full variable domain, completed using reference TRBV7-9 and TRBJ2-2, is DTGVSQNPRHKITKRGQNVTFRCDPISEHNRLYWYRQTLGQGPEFLTYFQNEAQLEKSRLLSDRFSAERPKGSFSTLEIQRTEQGDSAMYLCASEGRFTGELFFGEGSRLTVL.

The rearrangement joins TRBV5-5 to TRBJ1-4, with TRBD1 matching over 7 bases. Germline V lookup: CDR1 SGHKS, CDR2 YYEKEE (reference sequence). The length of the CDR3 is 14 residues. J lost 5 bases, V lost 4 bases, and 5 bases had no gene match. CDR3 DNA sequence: TGTGCCAGCAGCCGGGACAGCCAGAATGAAAAACTGTTTTTT. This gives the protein CASSRDSQNEKLFF.

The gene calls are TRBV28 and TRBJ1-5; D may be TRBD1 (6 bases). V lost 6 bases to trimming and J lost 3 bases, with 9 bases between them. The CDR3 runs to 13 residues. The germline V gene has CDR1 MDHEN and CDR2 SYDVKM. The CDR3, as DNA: TGTGCCAGCAGAGGGACACTCAATCAGCCCCAGCATTTT. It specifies CASRGTLNQPQHF.

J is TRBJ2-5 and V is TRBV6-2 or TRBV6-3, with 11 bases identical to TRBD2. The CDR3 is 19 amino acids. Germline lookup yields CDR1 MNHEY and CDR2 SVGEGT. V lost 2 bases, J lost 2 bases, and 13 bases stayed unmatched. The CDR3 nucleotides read TGTGCCAGCAGTTACCCGGATACTTGGACTAGCGGGTCACAAGAGACCCAGTACTTC. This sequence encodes CASSYPDTWTSGSQETQYF.

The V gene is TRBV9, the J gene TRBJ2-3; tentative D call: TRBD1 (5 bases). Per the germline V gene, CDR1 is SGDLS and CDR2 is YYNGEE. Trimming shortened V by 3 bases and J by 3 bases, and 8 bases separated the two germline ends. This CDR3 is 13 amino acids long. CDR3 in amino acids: CASSEGPTDTQYF. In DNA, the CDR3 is TGTGCCAGCAGCGAGGGGCCTACAGATACGCAGTATTTT.

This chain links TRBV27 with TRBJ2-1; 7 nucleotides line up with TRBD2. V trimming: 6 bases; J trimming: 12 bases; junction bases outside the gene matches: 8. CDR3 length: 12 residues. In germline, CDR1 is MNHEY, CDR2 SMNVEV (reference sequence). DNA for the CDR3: TGTGCCAGCAGGCCTAGATCGGGAGGGCAGTTCTTC. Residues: CASRPRSGGQFF.

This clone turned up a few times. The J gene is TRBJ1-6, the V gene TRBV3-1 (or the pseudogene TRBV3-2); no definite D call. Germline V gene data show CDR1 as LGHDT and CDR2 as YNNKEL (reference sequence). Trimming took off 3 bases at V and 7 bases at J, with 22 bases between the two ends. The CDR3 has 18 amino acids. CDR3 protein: CASSHVRDPYIGNSPLHF. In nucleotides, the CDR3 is TGTGCCAGCAGCCATGTGAGGGATCCATATATCGGGAATTCACCCCTCCACTTT.

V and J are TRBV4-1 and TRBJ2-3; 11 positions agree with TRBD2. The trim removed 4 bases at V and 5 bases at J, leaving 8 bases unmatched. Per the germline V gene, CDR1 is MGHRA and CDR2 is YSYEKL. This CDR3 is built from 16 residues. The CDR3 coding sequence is TGCGCCAGCAGCCCGGGACTAGCGGATGGACTAGATACGCAGTATTTT. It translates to CASSPGLADGLDTQYF.

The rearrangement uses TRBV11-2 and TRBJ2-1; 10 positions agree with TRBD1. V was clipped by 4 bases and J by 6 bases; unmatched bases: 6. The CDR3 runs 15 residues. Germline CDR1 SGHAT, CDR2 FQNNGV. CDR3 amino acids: CASSWGQGLGNEQFF. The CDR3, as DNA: TGTGCCAGCAGCTGGGGACAGGGGCTGGGCAATGAGCAGTTCTTC.

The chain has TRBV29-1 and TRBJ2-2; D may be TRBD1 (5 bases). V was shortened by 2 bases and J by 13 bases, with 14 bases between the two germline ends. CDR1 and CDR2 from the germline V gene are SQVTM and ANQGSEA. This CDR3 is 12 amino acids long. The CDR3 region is CSVENQGFGLFF. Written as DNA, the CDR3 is TGCAGCGTTGAAAATCAGGGCTTTGGGCTGTTTTTT.

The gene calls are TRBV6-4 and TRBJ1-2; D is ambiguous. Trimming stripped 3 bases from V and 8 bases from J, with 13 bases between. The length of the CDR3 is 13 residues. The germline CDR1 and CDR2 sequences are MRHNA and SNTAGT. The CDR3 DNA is TGTGCCAGCAGTGATCCAACGGGGATAGGCTACACCTTC. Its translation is CASSDPTGIGYTF.

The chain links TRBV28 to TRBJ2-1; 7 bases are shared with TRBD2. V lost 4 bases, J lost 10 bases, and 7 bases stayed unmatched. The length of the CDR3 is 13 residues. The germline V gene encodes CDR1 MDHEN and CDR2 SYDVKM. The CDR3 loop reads CASSWGLRGEQFF. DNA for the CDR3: TGTGCCAGCAGTTGGGGACTGCGGGGGGAGCAGTTCTTC.

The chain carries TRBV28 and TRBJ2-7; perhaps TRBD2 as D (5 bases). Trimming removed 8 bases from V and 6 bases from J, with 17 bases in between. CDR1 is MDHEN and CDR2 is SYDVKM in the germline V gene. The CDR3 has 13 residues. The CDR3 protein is CASSSGLTSEQYF. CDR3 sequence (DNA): TGTGCCAGCTCGTCCGGACTGACCTCCGAGCAGTACTTC.

The CDR3: CASRRPNTGELFF. CDR3 DNA sequence: TGTGCCAGTAGGCGGCCGAACACCGGGGAGCTGTTTTTT. This chain links TRBV19 with TRBJ2-2; D is unresolved. The length of the CDR3 is 13 residues. The V end lost 6 bases, the J end lost 0 bases, and 5 bases lay between the germline ends. Germline loops: CDR1 LNHDA, CDR2 SQIVND (reference sequence).

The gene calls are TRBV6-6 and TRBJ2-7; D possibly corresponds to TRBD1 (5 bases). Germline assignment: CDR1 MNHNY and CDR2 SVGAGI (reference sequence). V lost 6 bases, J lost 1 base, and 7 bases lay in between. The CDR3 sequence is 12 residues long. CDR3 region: CASRTGSYEQYF. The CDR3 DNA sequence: TGTGCCAGCAGAACAGGTTCCTACGAGCAGTACTTC.

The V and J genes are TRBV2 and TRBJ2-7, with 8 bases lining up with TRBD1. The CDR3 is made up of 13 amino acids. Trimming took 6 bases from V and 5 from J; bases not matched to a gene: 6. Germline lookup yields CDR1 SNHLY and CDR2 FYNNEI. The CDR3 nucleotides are TGTGCCAGCAGCGCGCAGGGGGCCCACGAGCAGTACTTC. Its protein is CASSAQGAHEQYF.

The CDR3 protein is CASSRPGTGYGYTF. CDR3 bases: TGTGCCAGCAGCCGCCCCGGGACAGGATATGGCTACACCTTC. The V and J genes are TRBV3-1 (or the pseudogene TRBV3-2) and TRBJ1-2; 8 bases are shared with TRBD1. The CDR3 is made up of 14 amino acids. From germline, CDR1 is LGHDT and CDR2 YNNKEL (reference sequence). The V segment lost 4 bases and the J segment 5 bases; nucleotides outside the gene matches: 6.

The DNA for the CDR3 is TGTGCCAGCAGTTACTCTAGCGAAACAGATACGCAGTATTTT. Protein product: CASSYSSETDTQYF. This chain joins TRBV6-6 and TRBJ2-3; D is possibly TRBD2 (5 bases). Between the trimmed V and J ends, which lost 0 bases and 3 bases, there was a span of 7 bases. The CDR3 totals 14 residues. Per germline, CDR1 MNHNY and CDR2 SVGAGI (reference sequence).